This record concerns one T cell receptor beta chain sequence. This clonotype showed up many times. Its antigen remains undetermined. A much larger clone lies a single base off, so this may be a read error. The data are from a study of T cells in Graves' hyperthyroidism and ophthalmopathy (dated by TCRdb to the late 2010s). Context from the whole study: Peripheral blood was sampled at the time of initial diagnosis, prior to any treatment. For training and testing, the approximately 92 patients in the discovery cohort were randomly divided in a 7:3 ratio. Prospective prediction of ophthalmopathy was tested in an independent validation cohort of 18 to 20 hyperthyroidism patients and 15 to 17 patients who later progressed to ophthalmopathy. Thyroid tissue and blood T-cell repertoires from several Graves' hyperthyroidism patients were also compared in the study. To identify TCR V-J signatures that set the groups apart, the researchers used a discovery cohort of 100 patients, made up of fewer than 50 with Graves' ophthalmopathy and 57 with stable Graves' hyperthyroidism. Following sampling, methimazole starting at 30 mg daily was given to hyperthyroidism patients, and high-dose intravenous methylprednisolone was given to ophthalmopathy patients. TCR Vbeta CDR3 sequencing of 130 to 150 peripheral blood samples (about 45 ophthalmopathy, roughly 74 hyperthyroidism and roughly 17 progressor patients) is reported in the paper.

TCR beta CDR3 regions were amplified from RNA transcripts. For the first round of RT-PCR on the TCR CDR3, the HTBI primer set was used together with the Qiagen OneStep RT-PCR kit. A second multiplex PCR round built the libraries, followed by size selection and purification. The libraries were sequenced on an Illumina HiSeq2000 using paired-end 100 bp reads. The authors processed their data as follows. SOAPnuke was used to process the raw data, with reads discarded if the reads contained adapters or uncalled bases, had a mean Phred below 15, or lacked an exact constant-primer or identifier match. COPE v1.2.5 was used to merge the high-quality paired reads, and each unique nucleotide sequence was defined as a clonotype. MiTCR v1.1 was used to align the clonotypes against IMGT TRBV, TRBD and TRBJ reference segments. Analysis was restricted to V-J combinations with a frequency above 0.0001, which covered about 99% of repertoires. A TCS score was defined as the ratio of F50 (clonal expansion) to E x V (chaos), with BLOSUM62-based TCRdist applied between CDR3 peptides within each V-J. Welch's t-statistics and random forest reduced 450 to 600 V-J features to roughly 13, which were used in a naive Bayes classifier (R e1071). TCRdb handled the public reads itself, with Q25 trimming in fastp and clone calling in MiXCR, and kept productive beta chains. All rows with the same CDR3 protein become a single entry with the most common DNA and genes. TCRdb, rather than the study authors, made the V and J calls. The sample profile shows tens of thousands of distinct CDR3 sequences; around half of them were found once. The top ten constitute 5.5% to 8% of the sample.

Hyperthyroidism patients were aged 18 to 65 years and newly diagnosed, with disease duration of less than 2 months. Exclusion was applied to patients with uncontrolled infections, other autoimmune diseases, pregnancy or lactation. Diagnoses were based on clinical symptoms, serum thyroxine and TRAb, thyroid ultrasound and orbital computed tomography. Blood from progressor patients was collected at the time of first diagnosis with hyperthyroidism, before any ophthalmopathy symptoms had appeared. PBMCs were separated from 8 to 10 ml of fresh peripheral blood using Ficoll-Paque density gradient centrifugation. Progressor patients were first diagnosed with Graves' hyperthyroidism and then developed ophthalmopathy during follow-up. Total RNA was extracted using Trizol reagent, and RNA quality was assessed on an Agilent 2100 Bioanalyzer. What the authors observed across the whole study: In validation, the model predicted progression to ophthalmopathy a median of roughly 6.1 months before onset, with roughly 71% sensitivity and about 72% specificity. Sample size was not statistically predetermined, and investigators were not blinded to group allocation. Most expanded thyroid clonotypes (frequency above 0.001) were also detected in blood, suggesting blood repertoires may reflect thyroid immune responses. In cross-validation, a model built on a 13 V-J signature told ophthalmopathy apart from stable hyperthyroidism with approximately 90% sensitivity and around 84% specificity, and in testing the same model reached 80%/75%.

The CDR3 measures 12 amino acids from cysteine to phenylalanine. Of the read, only the CDR3 DNA is kept; its 36 bases are in frame from base 1. The germline V gene provides CDR1 SNHLY and CDR2 FYNNEI. This receptor was identified in a woman between 50 and 59 years old with Graves' hyperthyroidism that later progressed to Graves' ophthalmopathy. The V gene is TRBV2 and the J gene is TRBJ2-7; a confident D gene designation cannot be given. Specimen: blood. CDR3 loop: CASSAGSYGQYF. The base sequence is TGTGCCAGCAGTGCAGGCTCCTACGGGCAGTACTTC.